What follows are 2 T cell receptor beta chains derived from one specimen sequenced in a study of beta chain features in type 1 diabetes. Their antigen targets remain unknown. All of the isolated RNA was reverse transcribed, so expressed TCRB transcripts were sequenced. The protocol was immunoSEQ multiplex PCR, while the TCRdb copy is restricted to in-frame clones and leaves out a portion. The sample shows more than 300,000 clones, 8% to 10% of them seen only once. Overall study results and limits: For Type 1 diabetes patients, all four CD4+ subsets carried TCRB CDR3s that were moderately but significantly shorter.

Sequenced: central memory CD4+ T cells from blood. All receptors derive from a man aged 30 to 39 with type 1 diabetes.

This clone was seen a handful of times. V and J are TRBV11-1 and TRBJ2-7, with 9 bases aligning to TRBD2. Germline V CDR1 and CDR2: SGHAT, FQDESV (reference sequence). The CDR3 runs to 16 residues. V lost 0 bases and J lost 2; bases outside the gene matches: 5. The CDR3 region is CASSLATSGFAYEQYF. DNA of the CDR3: TGTGCCAGCAGCTTAGCGACTAGCGGTTTCGCCTACGAGCAGTACTTC.

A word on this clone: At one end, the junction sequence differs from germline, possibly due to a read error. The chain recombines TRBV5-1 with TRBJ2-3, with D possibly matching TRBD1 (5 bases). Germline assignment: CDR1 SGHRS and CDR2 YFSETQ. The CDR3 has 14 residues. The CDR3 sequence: CASSFGASTNTQYF. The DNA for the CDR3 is TGCGCCAGCAGCTTTGGGGCGAGCACAAATACGCAGTATTTT. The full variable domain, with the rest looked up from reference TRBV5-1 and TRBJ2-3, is KAGVTQTPRYLIKTRGQQVTLSCSPISGHRSVSWYQQTPGQGLQFLFEYFSETQRNKGNFPGRFSGRQFSNSRSEMNVSTLELGDSALYLCASSFGASTNTQYFGPGTRLTVL.